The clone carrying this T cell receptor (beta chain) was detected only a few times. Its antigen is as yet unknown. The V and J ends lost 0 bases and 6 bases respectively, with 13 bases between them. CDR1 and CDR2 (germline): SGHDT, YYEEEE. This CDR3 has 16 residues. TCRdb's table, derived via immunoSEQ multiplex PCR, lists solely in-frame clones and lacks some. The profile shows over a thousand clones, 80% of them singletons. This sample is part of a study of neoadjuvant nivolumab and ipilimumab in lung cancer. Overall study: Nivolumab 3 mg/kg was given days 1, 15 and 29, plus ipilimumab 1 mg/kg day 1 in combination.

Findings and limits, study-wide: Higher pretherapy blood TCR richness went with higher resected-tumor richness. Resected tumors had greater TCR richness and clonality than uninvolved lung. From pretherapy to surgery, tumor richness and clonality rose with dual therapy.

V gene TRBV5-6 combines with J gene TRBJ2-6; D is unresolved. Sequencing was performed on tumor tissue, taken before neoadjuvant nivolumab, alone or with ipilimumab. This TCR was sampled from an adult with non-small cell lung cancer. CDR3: CASSLESGSLANVLTF. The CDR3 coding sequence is TGTGCCAGCAGCTTGGAGTCCGGGTCATTGGCCAACGTCCTGACTTTC.